One sample yielded the 13 T cell receptor beta chains listed below, sequenced in a study of cytomegalovirus exposure and HLA in healthy donors. The PCR was carried out with 60 Vbeta primers and 13 Jbeta primers. Repertoires were generated with immunoSEQ multiplex PCR, while TCRdb's copy carries only in-frame clones and drops some. This sample's table reports around 100,000 clones. Sequencing was done on a sample of PBMCs. These receptors were taken from a man aged 50-60 years in good health and CMV-seronegative.

The chain links TRBV4-2 to TRBJ2-3; TRBD2 matches 11 bases. The germline V gene encodes CDR1 LGHNA and CDR2 YNFKEQ. V lost 4 bases to trimming and J lost 8 bases; unmatched junction nucleotides: 11. The CDR3 is made up of 16 amino acids. DNA for the CDR3: TGTGCCAGCAGCCTGGGGGCACTAGCGGGAGAGGGTACGCAGTATTTT. It is translated as CASSLGALAGEGTQYF.

The chain carries TRBV10-3 and TRBJ2-7; TRBD2 might be the D (6 bases). Per germline, CDR1 ENHRY and CDR2 SYGVKD. CDR3 size: 14 residues. Trimming removed 5 bases at V and 5 bases at J, with 16 bases between. The chain's CDR3 is CAISPGRDGDEQYF. The CDR3 DNA reads as TGTGCCATCAGTCCTGGGCGGGACGGGGACGAGCAGTACTTC.

The genes are TRBV25-1 and TRBJ2-3, with 7 nucleotides matching TRBD2. The junction had 8 bases not matched to a gene; V was cut back by 2 bases and J by 6 bases. The CDR3 loop spans 15 amino acids. Germline loops: CDR1 MGHDK, CDR2 SYGVNS. CDR3 sequence reads: CASSESAGEVDTQYF. CDR3 bases: TGTGCCAGCAGTGAAAGTGCGGGAGAGGTTGATACGCAGTATTTT.

This chain links TRBV19 with TRBJ1-6; D is possibly TRBD1 (5 bases). Trimming left V 4 bases short and J 7 bases short, with 11 bases between. Germline CDR1 LNHDA, CDR2 SQIVND (reference sequence). The CDR3 sequence is 14 residues long. CDR3 bases: TGTGCCAGTAGTACGCAGGGCGCCAATTCACCCCTCCACTTT. Its protein product is CASSTQGANSPLHF.

The chain employs TRBV5-4 and TRBJ1-2; D not certain. Per germline, CDR1 SGHNT and CDR2 YYREEE (reference sequence). This CDR3 contains 12 residues. Between the trimmed V and J ends, which lost 4 bases and 4 bases, there was a span of 8 bases. CDR3 DNA sequence: TGTGCCAGCAGCCCCTCGGGCTATGGCTACACCTTC. It codes for CASSPSGYGYTF.

The chain carries TRBV4-3 and TRBJ2-7, with no clear D. The CDR3 is 16 amino acids. From germline, CDR1 is LGHNA and CDR2 YSLEER. Trimming removed 0 bases from V and 4 bases from J, with 16 bases in between. The CDR3 coding sequence is TGCGCCAGCAGCCAAGATGGAACAGCCGGTGGGTACGAGCAGTACTTC. It codes for CASSQDGTAGGYEQYF.

The chain combines TRBV5-8 with TRBJ1-4; the match to TRBD1 covers 7 bases. Germline V lookup: CDR1 SGHTS, CDR2 YDEGEE. The CDR3 runs to 16 residues. The V and J ends lost 3 bases and 7 bases, in that order; junction bases with no gene match: 12. DNA for the CDR3: TGTGCCAGCAGCTGGCAAACAGGGGATTTGGGTGAAAAACTGTTTTTT. Protein: CASSWQTGDLGEKLFF. Complete variable domain (other parts from reference TRBV5-8 and TRBJ1-4): EAGVTQSPTHLIKTRGQQATLRCSPISGHTSVYWYQQALGLGLQFLLWYDEGEERNRGNFPPRFSGRQFPNYSSELNVNALELEDSALYLCASSWQTGDLGEKLFFGSGTQLSVL.

The gene calls are TRBV18 and TRBJ2-7, with D maybe TRBD1 (6 bases). Germline V gene sequence: CDR1 KGHSH, CDR2 LQKENI. The CDR3 runs 14 residues. Trimming removed 2 bases from V and 1 base from J, with 9 bases in between. CDR3 protein: CASSPETGSYEQYF. The CDR3 region has the DNA TGTGCCAGCTCACCAGAGACAGGATCCTACGAGCAGTACTTC. The whole variable domain, remainder taken from reference TRBV18 and TRBJ2-7, is NAGVMQNPRHLVRRRGQEARLRCSPMKGHSHVYWYRQLPEEGLKFMVYLQKENIIDESGMPKERFSAEFPKEGPSILRIQQVVRGDSAAYFCASSPETGSYEQYFGPGTRLTVT.

CDR3 DNA: TGTGCCAGCAGCGCTGGGACAGAATTAGGTTCACCCCTCCACTTT. Residues: CASSAGTELGSPLHF. The genes are TRBV9 and TRBJ1-6; 7 bases are a match to TRBD1. Germline values: CDR1 SGDLS, CDR2 YYNGEE. V lost 3 bases and J lost 9; bases outside the gene matches: 9. The CDR3 contains 15 residues.

V and J are TRBV27 and TRBJ1-1, with a possible D match to TRBD1 (5 bases). V dropped 7 bases and J dropped 10 bases, with 28 bases sitting between them. CDR1 is MNHEY and CDR2 is SMNVEV in the germline V gene (reference sequence). The CDR3 length is 16 residues. The CDR3 sequence is CASNPVGGAGISGAFF. CDR3 sequence (DNA): TGTGCCAGCAACCCAGTCGGCGGGGCGGGGATATCAGGAGCTTTCTTT.

The chain joins TRBV2 to TRBJ1-1, with D possibly TRBD1 on 6 matching bases. CDR3 size: 12 residues. CDR1 is SNHLY and CDR2 is FYNNEI in the germline V gene. V was cut by 4 bases and J by 10 bases, with 13 bases left in between. In nucleotides, the CDR3 is TGTGCCAGCAGTGGACTCCGGGGGGCAGCTTTCTTT. Its translation: CASSGLRGAAFF.

The chain carries TRBV6-6 and TRBJ1-2; D unclear. The CDR3 is 13 amino acids. The germline gives CDR1 MNHNY, CDR2 SVGAGI (reference sequence). Deletions cut 8 bases from V and 8 bases from J, with 18 bases between. CDR3 amino acids: CASGQPGTQGYTF. As DNA, the CDR3 is TGTGCCAGCGGCCAACCGGGAACCCAGGGCTACACCTTC.

The V gene is TRBV18, the J gene TRBJ1-2, with TRBD1 matching 9 bases. Germline V gene sequence: CDR1 KGHSH, CDR2 LQKENI. Trimming removed 5 bases from V and 6 bases from J; junction bases left unmatched: 10. The CDR3 covers 15 residues. The CDR3 is CASSLDRGRGDGYTF. The CDR3 nucleotides are TGTGCCAGCTCATTGGACAGGGGCCGAGGAGATGGCTACACCTTC.